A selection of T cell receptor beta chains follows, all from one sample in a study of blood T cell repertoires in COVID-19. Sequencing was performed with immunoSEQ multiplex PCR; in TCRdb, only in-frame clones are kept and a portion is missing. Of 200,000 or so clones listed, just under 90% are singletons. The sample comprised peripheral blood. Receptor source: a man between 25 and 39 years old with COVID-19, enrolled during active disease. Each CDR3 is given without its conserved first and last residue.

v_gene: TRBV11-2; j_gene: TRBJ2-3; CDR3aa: ASSSLFGGAPRVL
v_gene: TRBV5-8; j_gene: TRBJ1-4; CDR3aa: ASSSGTASNEKLF
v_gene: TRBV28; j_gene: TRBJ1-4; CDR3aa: ASSLLSSGGKLF
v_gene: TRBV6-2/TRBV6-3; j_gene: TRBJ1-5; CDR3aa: ASSYSMSRTQH
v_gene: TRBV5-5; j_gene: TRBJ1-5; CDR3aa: ASSQGTAGYQPQH
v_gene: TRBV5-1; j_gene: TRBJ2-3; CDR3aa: ASSGGQFSTDTQY
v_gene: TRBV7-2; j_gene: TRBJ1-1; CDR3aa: ASSLVAGAITEAF
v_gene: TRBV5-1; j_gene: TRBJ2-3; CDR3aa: ASSLGTSGVYTDTQY
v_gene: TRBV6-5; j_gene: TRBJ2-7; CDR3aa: ASRRGEVYEQY
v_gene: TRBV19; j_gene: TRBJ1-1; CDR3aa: ASSLGLQNTEAF
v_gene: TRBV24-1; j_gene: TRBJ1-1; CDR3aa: ATSGTANSEAF
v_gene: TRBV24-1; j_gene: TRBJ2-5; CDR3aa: ATSDSWTPFFRETQY
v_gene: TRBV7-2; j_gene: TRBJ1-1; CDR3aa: ASSPRDRGTEAF
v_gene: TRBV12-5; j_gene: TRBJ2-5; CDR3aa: ASGLGNGQGETQY
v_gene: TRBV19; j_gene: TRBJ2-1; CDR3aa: ASSIGLALLDEQF
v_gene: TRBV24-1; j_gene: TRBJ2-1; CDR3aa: ATSDGQGYNEQF
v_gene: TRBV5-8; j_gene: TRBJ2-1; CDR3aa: ASSKTGWREQF
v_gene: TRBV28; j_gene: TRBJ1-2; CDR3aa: ASSLGTGARSGYT
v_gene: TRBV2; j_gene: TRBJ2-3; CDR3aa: ASRAIRDRNTDTQY
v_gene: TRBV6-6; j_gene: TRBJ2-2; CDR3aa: ASRRGLATGELF
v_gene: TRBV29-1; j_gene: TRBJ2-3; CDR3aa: SVEDARQGARTDTQY
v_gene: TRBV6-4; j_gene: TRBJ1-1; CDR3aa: ASSVYLNTEAF
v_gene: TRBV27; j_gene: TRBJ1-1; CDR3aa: ASSLESDRGVEAF
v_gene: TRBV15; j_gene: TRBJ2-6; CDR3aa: ATSRVSGGTGANVLT
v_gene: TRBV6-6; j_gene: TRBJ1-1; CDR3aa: ASSSLPGVTNTEAF
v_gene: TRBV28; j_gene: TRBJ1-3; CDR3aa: ASSSPGFPGNTIY
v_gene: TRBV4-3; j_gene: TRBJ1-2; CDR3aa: ASSQAFAANYGYT
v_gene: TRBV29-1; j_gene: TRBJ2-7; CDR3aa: SVGGQGAPYEQY
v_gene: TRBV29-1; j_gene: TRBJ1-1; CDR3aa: SVAGRLNTEAF
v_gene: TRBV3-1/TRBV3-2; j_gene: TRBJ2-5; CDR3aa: ASSQGGKAGARGTQY
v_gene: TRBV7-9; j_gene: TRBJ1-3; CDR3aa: ASSLLGGSSGNTIY
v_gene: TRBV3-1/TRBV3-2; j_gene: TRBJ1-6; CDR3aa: ASTQGSYNSPLH
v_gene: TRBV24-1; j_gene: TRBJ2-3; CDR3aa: ATSSPLLGEADTQY
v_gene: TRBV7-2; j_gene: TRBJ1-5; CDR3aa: ASSPRQGYQPQH
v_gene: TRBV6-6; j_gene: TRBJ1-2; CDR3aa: ASSYEAGLRGYT
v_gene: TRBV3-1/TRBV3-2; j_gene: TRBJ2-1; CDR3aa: ASSQDTRLAGDIRPYNEQF
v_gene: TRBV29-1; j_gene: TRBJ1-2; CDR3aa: SVGTGVSEGYT
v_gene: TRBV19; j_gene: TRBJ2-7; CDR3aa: ASRNLAGGSYEQY